This T cell receptor (beta chain) was identified during a study of CXCR3-negative and CXCR3-positive naive CD8 T cells. The authors prepared UMI-labeled TRB cDNA libraries by 5' RACE. TCRdb reworked the 5' RACE reads into one entry per CDR3 protein, no DNA. The sample's table shows 37,000 or so distinct CDR3 sequences. Sorts that each held a few hundred thousand cells were run in triplicate for every CD8+ T cell subset. Study observations and caveats: Sequencing showed both naive subsets with comparably high diversity, and memory CD8+ cells much lower. CD5 surface expression was similar among naive subsets, and TCR strength was estimated by inference from TRB CDR3 properties. The level of CXCR3 expression partially decreased after cryopreservation; the majority of assays used fresh PBMCs.

Regarding this clonotype: The antigen remains undetermined.

The CDR3 has 12 residues. The TCR comes from a human donor in good health. Some clones in this sample may be carry-over from other donors' samples. The V call is TRBV12-3 or TRBV12-4, the J call TRBJ2-7. Sequences were obtained from memory CD8+ T cells from blood. The CDR3 region is CASSLVGNEQYF.